The T cell receptor beta chain under discussion was sequenced for a study of human T cells and chemical hapten exposure (dated by TCRdb to the early 2020s). Study-wide context: For sensitization, 2% DPC in acetone was applied to a roughly 2 cm by roughly 2 cm area of upper inner arm skin. The mostly female patient cohort included alopecia areata with under or over 50% scalp involvement, alopecia totalis and alopecia universalis. Libraries were pooled for sequencing, and variation in per-sample TCR yields was attributed mainly to small differences in library volumes within the pool. In alopecia patients, the study followed how the peripheral blood TCR repertoire changed in vivo over primary and secondary sensitization to diphenylcyclopropenone (DPC), a hapten. Patch tests used Finn chambers with 0.01% DPC on the upper back, scored after 6 days by International Contact Dermatitis Research Group standards. Weekly therapeutic DPC doses were additionally applied to the scalp of patients throughout the roughly 23-week study period. About 28 alopecia patients gave blood for TCR sequencing at one to four time points (pre-sensitization, 2, 6 and 24 weeks). Blood was sampled from patients pre-sensitization (week 0) and at 2, 6 and about 24 weeks after DPC sensitization. The full study reports these points: A positive correlation was found between the number of PT1 expanded TCRs and patch test score, with significance reached at thresholds 8, 16 and 32 but not 4. Because all patients had alopecia, a presumed autoimmune disease, the immune response of the patients might differ from that of healthy individuals. Expanded TCRs formed significantly more large CDR3 similarity clusters than pre-sensitization or healthy control sets, consistent with antigen-driven responses. After repeated subsampling, changes were observed in the strength of the expansion versus patch-test correlation and in the threshold at which the correlation became significant. DPC sensitization did not change the number of TCRs with a frequency above 1 in 1000, and there was no evidence of changes in global repertoire structure.

Libraries came from RACE. Sequencing was performed on a NextSeq 500. During library preparation, unique molecular identifiers were attached to individual cDNA molecules so that TCRs could be counted in a quantitative, reproducible way. For every blood RNA sample, sequencing covered both the TCR alpha and TCR beta chains. The study's own analysis went as follows. The median number of TCRs per sample was over 85,000, ranging from about 23,224 to 690,600. V, J and CDR3 annotation of the TCR reads was performed with the Decombinator software suite. Every sample was subsampled to the same number of TCRs (28,000) for the PS versus PT1 abundance plots. TCRs were defined as expanded if absent before sensitization and observed at least eight times at the 2-week time point. TCRdb trimmed the raw reads at Q25, called clones with MiXCR and kept productive beta chains. Every distinct CDR3 protein forms one entry, paired with its most common genes and DNA. Clone size and V and J calls follow TCRdb, not the original study. Recorded for this sample are 350,000 or so distinct CDR3 sequences; about 7% of them occurred a single time. In total, the top ten clones hold 8% to 9% of the sample.

Concerning this clonotype: This receptor's antigen is unknown. Qualities for individual bases were not recorded, and no much larger clone is one base off.

Including the terminal cysteine and phenylalanine, the CDR3 comprises 14 residues. Only the CDR3 region is kept as DNA, spanning 42 bases read in frame from base 1. Relative to germline, V is missing 0 bases and J is missing 3 bases, with 0 bases of the junction outside any gene match. Per the germline V gene, SGHTA is the CDR1 and FQGNSA is the CDR2. Per the publication, the time point label means: patch test 1, 2 weeks after DPC sensitization. The treatment or condition tag for this specimen amounts to: therapeutic diphenylcyclopropenone sensitization with weekly scalp DPC. At every patch-test visit, the blood draw took place before the patch test was put on. Patients were eligible if aged 18 to 70, diagnosed with alopecia and judged suitable for DPC therapy, and pregnant patients were excluded. Total RNA was extracted from unfractionated whole blood that had been collected in Tempus Blood RNA tubes.

The sample in question was whole blood, obtained in connection with sensitization to the hapten diphenylcyclopropenone (DPC). The rearranged segments are TRBV7-2 and TRBJ2-5; 8 junctional bases match TRBD2. This receptor was taken from a woman aged 18-29 years with alopecia areata. Some clones in this sample may be carry-over from other donors' samples. The CDR3 region: CASSLATSEETQYF. The nucleotide sequence reads TGTGCCAGCAGCTTAGCGACTAGCGAAGAGACCCAGTACTTC.